The present T cell receptor beta chain was sequenced within a study of vaccination and CD4 T cells after COVID-19. Background on the study: Stimulation used overlapping spike peptides from SARS-CoV-2, HCoV-NL63, HCoV-OC43 and HCoV-229E.

The CDR3 length is 15 residues. Unmatched junction bases numbered 3, after V lost 6 bases and J lost 1 base. Germline V gene data show CDR1 as MNHNS and CDR2 as SASEGT. Regarding treatment: approximately 9-day PBMC culture with coronavirus spike peptide pools or control peptides (ViraFEST assay). IL-2 (10 IU/ml) and peptide pools (around 9.7 ug/ml) were added to cultures of under 2.5 million PBMCs per well. The cultures had half their medium swapped for fresh IL-2 medium on days 3 and 7. This clonotype is labeled as medium-sized (0.01 to 0.1%). Antigen: not known. Sequence data for DNA of cultured CD4+ T cells were generated by the Oncomine TCR Beta short-read assay. The source of extracted genomic DNA was cultured CD4+ T cells. TCRdb fed the PCR reads into MiXCR, producing one record per CDR3 protein. The sample consists of a few thousand distinct CDR3 sequences, around 25% of them appearing once.

This TCR was sampled from a human donor who had recovered from COVID-19. The sample in question was CD4+ T cells from blood, cultured in vitro, obtained after SARS-CoV-2 vaccination. V usage is TRBV6-1 and J usage is TRBJ2-5; 12 bases fit TRBD2. The CDR3 sequence is CASRLAGGPQETQYF. Here the CDR3 DNA reads TGTGCCAGCAGACTAGCGGGGGGCCCCCAAGAGACCCAGTACTTC.